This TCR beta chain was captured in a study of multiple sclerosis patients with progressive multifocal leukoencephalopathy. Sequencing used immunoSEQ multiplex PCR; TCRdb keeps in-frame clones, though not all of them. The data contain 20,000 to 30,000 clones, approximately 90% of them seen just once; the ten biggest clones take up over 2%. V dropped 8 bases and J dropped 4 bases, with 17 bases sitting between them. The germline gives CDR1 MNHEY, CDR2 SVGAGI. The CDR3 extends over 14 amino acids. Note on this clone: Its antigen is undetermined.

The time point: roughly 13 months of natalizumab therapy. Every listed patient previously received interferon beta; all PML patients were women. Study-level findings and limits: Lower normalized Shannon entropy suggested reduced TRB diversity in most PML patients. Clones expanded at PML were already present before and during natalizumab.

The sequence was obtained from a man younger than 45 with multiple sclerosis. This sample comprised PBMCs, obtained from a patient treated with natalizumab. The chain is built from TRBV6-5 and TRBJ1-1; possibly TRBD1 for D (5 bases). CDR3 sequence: CASLRDAEPTEAFF. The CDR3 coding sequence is TGTGCCAGCCTGAGGGACGCAGAGCCCACTGAAGCTTTCTTT.